The 23 T cell receptor beta chains below were found in one sample sequenced in a study of a mutant IDH1 vaccine in newly diagnosed glioma. Time point denoted: baseline, week 1 (first vaccination visit). The treatment denotes: pre-vaccination baseline after standard-of-care therapy. Here immunoSEQ multiplex PCR was the method, and the copy in TCRdb shows in-frame clones only, minus some. The repertoire holds 80,000 to 100,000 clones, with roughly 78% as singletons. The input for sequencing was PBMCs, taken from a glioma patient treated with radiotherapy, temozolomide or both. The receptors originated from a man aged 35 to 55 with glioma.

This clone was counted only a few times. The chain combines TRBV19 with TRBJ1-1, with D maybe TRBD1 (6 bases). This CDR3 is 14 amino acids long. Trimming left V 7 bases short and J 0 bases short, with 12 bases between. Germline V gives CDR1 LNHDA, CDR2 SQIVND (reference sequence). CDR3 DNA sequence: TGTGCCAGTACCAGGACAGTCTTGAACACTGAAGCTTTCTTT. Residues: CASTRTVLNTEAFF.

This chain uses TRBV19 with TRBJ1-5; 8 nucleotides align to TRBD1. Germline CDR1 reads LNHDA; CDR2 reads SQIVND (reference sequence). CDR3 size: 15 residues. V lost 7 bases to trimming and J lost 2 bases; unmatched junction nucleotides: 7. Written as DNA, the CDR3 is TGTGCCAGTACCACCGAGGACAGGGGCAATCAGCCCCAGCATTTT. This translates into CASTTEDRGNQPQHF. Complete variable domain (other parts from reference TRBV19 and TRBJ1-5): DGGITQSPKYLFRKEGQNVTLSCEQNLNHDAMYWYRQDPGQGLRLIYYSQIVNDFQKGDIAEGYSVSREKKESFPLTVTSAQKNPTAFYLCASTTEDRGNQPQHFGDGTRLSIL.

The chain uses TRBV7-2 and TRBJ2-4; 9 nucleotides align to TRBD1. The CDR3 contains 16 residues. In germline, CDR1 is SGHTA, CDR2 FQGNSA. With V trimmed by 4 bases and J by 4 bases, 8 bases remained unmatched. CDR3 protein: CASSSRGQGKKNIQYF. DNA of the CDR3: TGTGCCAGCAGCTCTAGAGGACAGGGGAAGAAAAACATTCAGTACTTC.

The rearrangement links TRBV7-2 to TRBJ2-1; unclear D gene. CDR1 and CDR2 from the germline V gene are SGHTA and FQGNSA. The length of the CDR3 is 15 residues. V lost 2 bases, J lost 2 bases, and 10 bases lay in between. CDR3 sequence (DNA): TGTGCCAGCAGCTTACGAGTGGAACCCTACAATGAGCAGTTCTTC. Translated: CASSLRVEPYNEQFF.

This chain connects TRBV5-1 to TRBJ2-1, with TRBD2 identical over 8 bases. V dropped 1 base and J dropped 2; count of bases not matched to a gene: 2. CDR3 length equals 15 residues. Germline CDR1 SGHRS, CDR2 YFSETQ. The CDR3 DNA reads as TGCGCCAGCAGCTTGCGGGAGGGCCCCTACAATGAGCAGTTCTTC. Protein sequence: CASSLREGPYNEQFF.

This clone has a single count. The V and J genes are TRBV29-1 and TRBJ2-3; TRBD1 agrees at 9 bases. The CDR3 has 13 amino acids. V was pared by 3 bases and J by 12 bases, with 10 bases of the junction left unmatched. The germline V gene has CDR1 SQVTM and CDR2 ANQGSEA. Written as DNA, the CDR3 is TGCAGCGTTGAGGGACAGGGCATACAACTTCAGTATTTT. Protein: CSVEGQGIQLQYF.

The rearrangement uses TRBV27 and TRBJ1-6; D gene ambiguous. With 5 bases removed from V and 9 bases from J, the gap between germline ends came to 17 bases. CDR1 is MNHEY, CDR2 SMNVEV, per germline (reference sequence). The CDR3 extends over 15 amino acids. The CDR3 coding sequence is TGTGCCAGCAGTATCCGGGCCGTCGGTACTTCACCCCTCCACTTT. Translation gives CASSIRAVGTSPLHF.

The chain links TRBV7-9 to TRBJ2-1; D tentatively reads TRBD1 or TRBD2 (5 bases each). This CDR3 region has 14 residues. Germline-derived CDR1 and CDR2 are SEHNR and FQNEAQ (reference sequence). The germline V and J ends were trimmed by 8 bases and 6 bases, with 17 bases remaining between them. CDR3 nucleotides: TGTGCCAGCTCCCTAAGGGGACGAGTCAATGAGCAGTTCTTC. Its translation: CASSLRGRVNEQFF.

The V gene is TRBV29-1, the J gene TRBJ1-2; a weak D match, TRBD1 (6 bases). Trimming took off 2 bases at V and 7 bases at J, with 11 bases between the two ends. The germline gives CDR1 SQVTM, CDR2 ANQGSEA. This CDR3 has 12 amino acids. The CDR3 spells CSVETGSAGYTF. In DNA form, the CDR3 reads TGCAGCGTTGAAACAGGGTCGGCTGGCTACACCTTC. The full variable domain, rest sourced from reference TRBV29-1 and TRBJ1-2, is SAVISQKPSRDICQRGTSLTIQCQVDSQVTMMFWYRQQPGQSLTLIATANQGSEATYESGFVIDKFPISRPNLTFSTLTVSNMSPEDSSIYLCSVETGSAGYTFGSGTRLTVV.

The V and J genes are TRBV5-4 and TRBJ1-5; 8 nucleotides line up with TRBD1. Germline lookup yields CDR1 SGHNT and CDR2 YYREEE (reference sequence). The V gene end was trimmed by 4 bases and the J gene end by 2 bases; junction bases not matched to a gene: 5. This CDR3 is built from 15 residues. CDR3 residues: CASSRQGQGNQPQHF. The CDR3 nucleotides are TGTGCCAGCAGCCGGCAGGGACAGGGCAATCAGCCCCAGCATTTT.

The chain combines TRBV5-1 with TRBJ2-5; 12 bases fit TRBD2. This CDR3 has 16 residues. V gave up 4 bases and J gave up 2 bases; unmatched junction bases: 6. Germline V gives CDR1 SGHRS, CDR2 YFSETQ. This CDR3 reads CASSTGTSGPQETQYF. The CDR3 bases are TGCGCCAGCAGCACTGGGACTAGCGGGCCGCAAGAGACCCAGTACTTC.

This clone was seen only once. The chain is built from TRBV28 and TRBJ2-7; D gene ambiguous. Per the germline V gene, CDR1 is MDHEN and CDR2 is SYDVKM. This CDR3 has 12 residues. V lost 6 bases to trimming and J lost 3 bases, with 9 bases between them. The DNA of the CDR3 is TGTGCCAGCAGGTCAGGCGTCTACGAGCAGTACTTC. Its protein is CASRSGVYEQYF.

The chain uses TRBV23-1 and TRBJ2-5, with a tentative D call TRBD1 (6 bases). TRBV23-1 is annotated as an ORF whose role is uncertain. Trimming removed 8 bases at V and 5 bases at J, with 21 bases between. This CDR3 spans 15 amino acids. Here the CDR3 reads CASPLRRQVVETQYF. The CDR3 DNA reads as TGCGCCAGCCCCCTCCGCCGACAGGTTGTGGAGACCCAGTACTTC.

This clone was seen a handful of times. The chain is built from TRBV19 and TRBJ1-1; D gene ambiguous. This CDR3 has 13 amino acids. CDR1 is LNHDA, CDR2 SQIVND, per germline (reference sequence). Trimming pared 4 bases from V and 4 bases from J, leaving 10 bases between. CDR3 DNA sequence: TGTGCCAGTAGTACCTTGCGGGGCACTGAAGCTTTCTTT. This translates into CASSTLRGTEAFF.

V gene TRBV4-3 combines with J gene TRBJ2-5, with 10 bases identical to TRBD2. The DNA end is more similar to TRBJ2-7, so the J call may be wrong. Germline V gives CDR1 LGHNA, CDR2 YSLEER. This CDR3 region has 15 residues. CDR3 DNA: TGCGCCAGCAGCCAAGACCTAGCGGGAGCCTACGAGCAGTACTTC. Translation: CASSQDLAGAYEQYF.

The rearrangement uses TRBV4-3 and TRBJ2-3, with D perhaps given as TRBD1 or TRBD2 (5 bases each). Trimming took 4 bases from V and 0 from J, leaving 11 bases between them. Germline V gene lookup returns CDR1 LGHNA and CDR2 YSLEER. This CDR3 is 15 amino acids long. This CDR3 is CASSRDPQSTDTQYF. The CDR3 DNA reads TGCGCCAGCAGCCGGGACCCCCAGAGCACAGATACGCAGTATTTT.

This chain links TRBV19 with TRBJ1-2, with D possibly TRBD1 on 6 matching bases. The CDR3 has 16 amino acids. V was pared by 7 bases and J by 4 bases, with 22 bases between. The germline CDR1 and CDR2 sequences are LNHDA and SQIVND (reference sequence). In DNA form, the CDR3 reads TGTGCCAGTAACCGCGACCCGGGACAATGGGGCTATGGCTACACCTTC. It codes for CASNRDPGQWGYGYTF.

This chain uses TRBV4-1 with TRBJ2-3; TRBD2 agrees at 9 bases. Germline-derived CDR1 and CDR2 are MGHRA and YSYEKL. This CDR3 comprises 18 residues. V lost 0 bases and J lost 6; bases outside the gene matches: 13. As DNA, the CDR3 is TGCGCCAGCAGCCAAGATAGTAAGGCTAGCGGGATAAGGGATACGCAGTATTTT. It codes for CASSQDSKASGIRDTQYF.

The rearrangement uses TRBV27 and TRBJ2-1; D call uncertain. V shed 0 bases and J shed 7 bases, with 10 bases lying between them. The V gene's germline CDR1 is MNHEY and CDR2 SMNVEV (reference sequence). CDR3 length: 14 amino acids. The CDR3 sequence is CASSLSRVRNEQFF. As DNA, the CDR3 is TGTGCCAGCAGTTTATCTCGGGTAAGAAATGAGCAGTTCTTC.

The chain employs TRBV2 and TRBJ2-7, with D unresolved. CDR1 is SNHLY and CDR2 is FYNNEI in the germline V gene. The CDR3 consists of 14 residues. V was cut by 4 bases and J by 0 bases, with 10 bases left in between. This CDR3 reads CASSVQVISYEQYF. As DNA, the CDR3 is TGTGCCAGCAGTGTCCAGGTTATCTCCTACGAGCAGTACTTC.

This chain connects TRBV5-5 to TRBJ2-1; no reliable D call. There are 15 residues in the CDR3. V lost 0 bases and J 4 bases, leaving 11 bases between the germline ends. CDR1 is SGHKS and CDR2 is YYEKEE in the germline V gene (reference sequence). This CDR3 reads CASSLEGRIYNEQFF. Here the CDR3 DNA reads TGTGCCAGCAGCTTGGAGGGAAGGATTTACAATGAGCAGTTCTTC.

This clone was recorded a few times. V and J are TRBV7-2 and TRBJ1-5, with D possibly matching TRBD1 (5 bases). There are 13 residues in the CDR3. V was cut by 6 bases and J by 3 bases, with 9 bases left in between. Germline assignment: CDR1 SGHTA and CDR2 FQGNSA. The CDR3 bases are TGTGCCAGCAGTCCCAGGGCCAATCAGCCCCAGCATTTT. Its translation: CASSPRANQPQHF. The whole variable domain, remainder taken from reference TRBV7-2 and TRBJ1-5, is GAGVSQSPSNKVTEKGKDVELRCDPISGHTALYWYRQSLGQGLEFLIYFQGNSAPDKSGLPSDRFSAERTGGSVSTLTIQRTQQEDSAVYLCASSPRANQPQHFGDGTRLSIL.

The V gene is TRBV5-5, the J gene TRBJ2-2; D possibly uses TRBD1 or TRBD2 (5 bases each). From germline, CDR1 is SGHKS and CDR2 YYEKEE (reference sequence). CDR3 size: 16 residues. V lost 0 bases and J lost 0, with 9 bases in between. The DNA of the CDR3 is TGTGCCAGCAGCTTGGGTGTGGGGGCGAACACCGGGGAGCTGTTTTTT. It translates to CASSLGVGANTGELFF.